Presented here are 5 T cell receptor beta chains from one specimen sequenced in a study of blood T cell repertoires in COVID-19. Using immunoSEQ multiplex PCR, the repertoire was profiled, and TCRdb retains in-frame clones only, with some absent. Of 180,000 or so clones listed, 75% to 90% are singletons. Sequencing was performed on PBMCs or T cells enriched from blood (not recorded which). The receptors were sampled from a woman aged 40 to 50 with acute COVID-19.

This rearrangement joins TRBV11-3 to TRBJ2-7; TRBD1 aligns across 10 bases. The CDR3 totals 14 residues. Germline V gene lookup returns CDR1 SGHNT and CDR2 YENEEA. V shed 10 bases and J 5 bases; nucleotides not matched to a gene: 11. Here the CDR3 DNA reads TGTGCCATTTGCGAAGGGACAGGGGACCACGAGCAGTACTTC. This encodes CAICEGTGDHEQYF.

The V call is TRBV30, the J call TRBJ2-3; TRBD2 is a possible D gene (6 bases). Germline CDR1 reads GTSNPN; CDR2 reads SVGIG (reference sequence). The CDR3 contains 13 residues. V lost 1 base and J 6 bases, leaving 11 bases between the germline ends. This CDR3 is CAWSGLVADTQYF. The CDR3 DNA is TGTGCCTGGAGTGGACTAGTGGCGGATACGCAGTATTTT.

V and J are TRBV19 and TRBJ1-2; D call uncertain. The germline V gene has CDR1 LNHDA and CDR2 SQIVND (reference sequence). The CDR3 sequence is 13 residues long. The ends were cut back, 0 bases at V and 8 bases at J, with 10 bases in the middle. The CDR3, as DNA: TGTGCCAGTAGTATAGACGCCAGGAGGGGCTACACCTTC. It translates to CASSIDARRGYTF.

The chain carries TRBV29-1 and TRBJ2-2; 7 bases are a match to TRBD1. The CDR3 consists of 13 residues. With 7 bases clipped from V and 7 bases from J, the junction kept 9 bases outside the gene matches. Germline values: CDR1 SQVTM, CDR2 ANQGSEA. The CDR3: CSGRTGVGGELFF. The DNA for the CDR3 is TGCAGCGGCCGGACAGGAGTTGGCGGGGAGCTGTTTTTT.

V is TRBV29-1 and J is TRBJ2-2, with 13 bases aligning to TRBD2. V lost 6 bases to trimming and J lost 0 bases; unmatched junction nucleotides: 4. Germline CDR1 is SQVTM and CDR2 is ANQGSEA. The CDR3 is 16 amino acids. CDR3 amino acids: CSVDTSGGANTGELFF. The CDR3 DNA reads as TGCAGCGTGGACACTAGCGGGGGGGCGAACACCGGGGAGCTGTTTTTT.